These T cell receptor beta chains were read from a single sample in a study of OX40 agonist ivuxolimab in advanced cancers. Profiling relied on immunoSEQ multiplex PCR, and the TCRdb table lists in-frame clones only, not all of them. The sample records approximately 77,000 clones, about 87% being singletons. The sample in question was CD4+ or CD8+ T cells sorted from blood, obtained in a trial of the OX40 agonist ivuxolimab. These receptors were obtained from an adult with an advanced solid tumor such as melanoma, head and neck, liver or kidney cancer. The CDR3 runs from the conserved cysteine through the conserved F or W. Each record gives: D gene, clone size, J gene, V gene, CDR3 DNA, CDR3 protein. The D gene is left open where the match is weak. The size entry is marked missing in some rows and otherwise reads once, few, many or a size class.

D: .
size: .
J: TRBJ2-2
V: TRBV30
DNA: TGTGCCTGGAGTCCCAGGACCGGGGAGCTGTTTTTT
CDR3: CAWSPRTGELFF

D: TRBD1
size: .
J: TRBJ2-7
V: TRBV10-3
DNA: TGTGCCATCAGTGCGGCGTCCCAAGGGACAGGGAAAACGCAGTACTTC
CDR3: CAISAASQGTGKTQYF

D: TRBD1
size: .
J: TRBJ2-7
V: TRBV6-5
DNA: TGTGCCAGCAGGGGGACAGGGTCATACGAGCAGTACTTC
CDR3: CASRGTGSYEQYF

D: TRBD2
size: .
J: TRBJ2-3
V: TRBV7-3
DNA: TGTGCCAGCAGCTTCGAGGGACTAGAAGAAGATACGCAGTATTTT
CDR3: CASSFEGLEEDTQYF

D: .
size: .
J: TRBJ1-6
V: TRBV10-3
DNA: TGTGCCATCCAGGATAACTCCTATAATTCACCCCTCCACTTT
CDR3: CAIQDNSYNSPLHF

D: TRBD1
size: .
J: TRBJ2-2
V: TRBV29-1
DNA: TGCAGCGGGTGGGACAGGGCCACCGGGGAGCTGTTTTTT
CDR3: CSGWDRATGELFF

D: TRBD2
size: .
J: TRBJ2-5
V: TRBV7-2
DNA: TGTGCCAGCAGGGCCCTAGCGGGAGGGCCGGAGACCCAGTACTTC
CDR3: CASRALAGGPETQYF

D: TRBD2
size: .
J: TRBJ2-2
V: TRBV25-1
DNA: TGTGCCAGCAGTCCCCCCAGCGGGAGGACCGGGGAGCTGTTTTTT
CDR3: CASSPPSGRTGELFF

D: .
size: .
J: TRBJ2-7
V: TRBV2
DNA: TGTGCCCAACGCGGTGCAAGGTCCTACGAGCAGTACTTC
CDR3: CAQRGARSYEQYF

D: .
size: .
J: TRBJ2-7
V: TRBV28
DNA: TGTGCCAGCAACCAAGGGGGCTACGAGCAGTACTTC
CDR3: CASNQGGYEQYF

D: TRBD2
size: .
J: TRBJ2-2
V: TRBV5-4
DNA: TGTGCCAGCAGCAGGGGACTACCAGAAGGCGGGGAGCTGTTTTTT
CDR3: CASSRGLPEGGELFF

D: TRBD1
size: .
J: TRBJ1-3
V: TRBV5-1
DNA: TGCGCCAGCAGCTTGGAGGGGACAGCTGGAAACACCATATATTTT
CDR3: CASSLEGTAGNTIYF

D: .
size: .
J: TRBJ2-7
V: TRBV7-2
DNA: TGTGCCAGCAGCTCCGACAGGTACTACGAGCAGTACTTC
CDR3: CASSSDRYYEQYF

D: .
size: .
J: TRBJ1-5
V: TRBV13
DNA: TGTGCCAGCAGCAAGACACGCGGGGGTAATCAGCCCCAGCATTTT
CDR3: CASSKTRGGNQPQHF

D: .
size: once
J: TRBJ2-1
V: TRBV27
DNA: TGTGCCAGCCAGGGAAGCTCCTACAATGAGCAGTTCTTC
CDR3: CASQGSSYNEQFF

D: .
size: .
J: TRBJ1-1
V: TRBV15
DNA: TGTGCCACCAGGCGAGAGTTTACTGAAGCTTTCTTT
CDR3: CATRREFTEAFF

D: TRBD1
size: .
J: TRBJ2-2
V: TRBV5-1
DNA: TGCGCCAGCAGCTCGGGACAGGCCACCGGGGAGCTGTTTTTT
CDR3: CASSSGQATGELFF

D: TRBD1
size: .
J: TRBJ2-6
V: TRBV9
DNA: TGTGCCAGCAGCGTTACAGGGGGTTTGGCCACTGGGGCCAACGTCCTGACTTTC
CDR3: CASSVTGGLATGANVLTF

D: TRBD2
size: .
J: TRBJ2-4
V: TRBV9
DNA: TGTGCCAGCAGCGTAGGAAGTAGGAGCGGGGGGGCACACATTCAGTACTTC
CDR3: CASSVGSRSGGAHIQYF

D: .
size: .
J: TRBJ1-4
V: TRBV5-6
DNA: TGTGCCAGCAGCTCTGGTGCAGGGAGGGTTAATGAAAAACTGTTTTTT
CDR3: CASSSGAGRVNEKLFF

D: .
size: .
J: TRBJ2-7
V: TRBV4-3
DNA: TGCGCCAGCAGCCAAGGCTACGGCGGGGTCGGGTACGAGCAGTACTTC
CDR3: CASSQGYGGVGYEQYF

D: .
size: .
J: TRBJ2-7
V: TRBV4-2
DNA: TGTGCCAGCAGCTTGGCCTTAGGATACAACTACGAGCAGTACTTC
CDR3: CASSLALGYNYEQYF

D: .
size: .
J: TRBJ2-7
V: TRBV29-1
DNA: TGCAGCGTTGAAGATTCTGAACGGTACGAGCAGTACTTC
CDR3: CSVEDSERYEQYF

D: .
size: .
J: TRBJ2-6
V: TRBV4-3
DNA: TGCGCCAGCAGCATAGTGGCGGGGGCCTCTGGGGCCAACGTCCTGACTTTC
CDR3: CASSIVAGASGANVLTF

D: .
size: .
J: TRBJ1-5
V: TRBV19
DNA: TGTGCCAGTACCCCAAGACCCAGGGATAGCAATCAGCCCCAGCATTTT
CDR3: CASTPRPRDSNQPQHF

D: TRBD1
size: .
J: TRBJ1-2
V: TRBV7-9
DNA: TGTGCCAGCAGCCGGGACAGGGACTTTAACTATGGCTACACCTTC
CDR3: CASSRDRDFNYGYTF

D: .
size: once
J: TRBJ2-3
V: TRBV2
DNA: TGTGCCAGCACTAAGGATGGGCCAGATACGCAGTATTTT
CDR3: CASTKDGPDTQYF

D: .
size: .
J: TRBJ1-4
V: TRBV28
DNA: TGTGCCAGCAGTTTATTAGGAGGTAATGAAAAACTGTTTTTT
CDR3: CASSLLGGNEKLFF

D: .
size: few
J: TRBJ2-5
V: TRBV5-1
DNA: TGCGCCAGCAGCTTGGGGGGGACGCGAACCGATCGGGAGACCCAGTACTTC
CDR3: CASSLGGTRTDRETQYF

D: .
size: .
J: TRBJ1-2
V: TRBV4-1
DNA: TGCGCCAGCAGCCAATCCCTAGGCTACTATGGCTACACCTTC
CDR3: CASSQSLGYYGYTF

D: .
size: .
J: TRBJ2-3
V: TRBV28
DNA: TGTGCCAGCAGTTCTAGCCCAGATACGCAGTATTTT
CDR3: CASSSSPDTQYF

D: .
size: .
J: TRBJ1-2
V: TRBV30
DNA: TGTGCCTGGAGCCTCCCCCCGGGGCTGCCTTTAGGGTACACCTTC
CDR3: CAWSLPPGLPLGYTF

D: TRBD2
size: .
J: TRBJ2-5
V: TRBV5-1
DNA: TGCGCCAGCAGCTTGACAGGACTAGCGTACCAAGAGACCCAGTACTTC
CDR3: CASSLTGLAYQETQYF

D: TRBD1
size: .
J: TRBJ2-5
V: TRBV6-5
DNA: TGTGCCAGCAGTTACTGGACAGGGGAAGAGACCCAGTACTTC
CDR3: CASSYWTGEETQYF

D: TRBD2
size: .
J: TRBJ2-5
V: TRBV18
DNA: TGTGCCAGCTCACCACCGAGTCGCGGGGGGGCCCGGGAGACCCAGTACTTC
CDR3: CASSPPSRGGARETQYF

D: .
size: .
J: TRBJ1-5
V: TRBV6-6
DNA: TGTGCCAGCAGTTACTCGGGCAGCAATCAGCCCCAGCATTTT
CDR3: CASSYSGSNQPQHF

D: TRBD1
size: .
J: TRBJ1-5
V: TRBV5-1
DNA: TGCGCCAGCAGCACAGGACAGGGGGGCGGTCAGCCCCAGCATTTT
CDR3: CASSTGQGGGQPQHF

D: TRBD1
size: few
J: TRBJ1-4
V: TRBV15
DNA: TGTGCCACCAGCGACGACAGGGTGAACGAAAAACTGTTTTTT
CDR3: CATSDDRVNEKLFF

D: .
size: .
J: TRBJ2-7
V: TRBV11-2
DNA: TGTGCCAGCAGCTTTTCGGGGGGCGCGGACTACGAGCAGTACTTC
CDR3: CASSFSGGADYEQYF

D: .
size: .
J: TRBJ2-7
V: TRBV7-9
DNA: TGTGCCAGCAGCCGCGCCGAAGGCAGGCACTACGAGCAGTACTTC
CDR3: CASSRAEGRHYEQYF

D: .
size: .
J: TRBJ1-1
V: TRBV7-2
DNA: TGTGCCAGCAGCTTAGTACGGGAGAACACTGAAGCTTTCTTT
CDR3: CASSLVRENTEAFF

D: .
size: many
J: TRBJ2-2
V: TRBV7-7
DNA: TGTGCTAGCAGCTTAGTAGGTTCCGGGGAGCTGTTTTTT
CDR3: CASSLVGSGELFF

D: TRBD1
size: .
J: TRBJ2-7
V: TRBV13
DNA: TGTGCCAGCAGCTCAGGACAGGGGTCCTACGAGCAGTACTTC
CDR3: CASSSGQGSYEQYF

D: .
size: .
J: TRBJ2-7
V: TRBV19
DNA: TGTGCCAGTAGTGTGGATAGGGGACCCTACGAGCAGTACTTC
CDR3: CASSVDRGPYEQYF

D: TRBD2
size: .
J: TRBJ2-5
V: TRBV4-2
DNA: TGTGCCAGCAGCGACGCGACTAGCTCCTCCGCCCAGTACTTC
CDR3: CASSDATSSSAQYF

D: TRBD1
size: .
J: TRBJ1-1
V: TRBV4-3
DNA: TGCGCCAGCAGCCAAGCGGAAGGGGGCTCGAAGGCTGAAGCTTTCTTT
CDR3: CASSQAEGGSKAEAFF

D: .
size: .
J: TRBJ2-7
V: TRBV30
DNA: TGTGCCTGGAGTTTGGACGGCTACTCCTACGAGCAGTACTTC
CDR3: CAWSLDGYSYEQYF

D: .
size: once
J: TRBJ1-3
V: TRBV30
DNA: TGTGCCTGGAGTGTTGGTAGCTCTGGAAACACCATATATTTT
CDR3: CAWSVGSSGNTIYF

D: TRBD2
size: once
J: TRBJ2-6
V: TRBV7-2
DNA: TGTGCCAGCACCCGAAGACGGGGGACTAGCTCTCGTGGGGCCAACGTCCTGACTTTC
CDR3: CASTRRRGTSSRGANVLTF

D: TRBD1
size: .
J: TRBJ1-3
V: TRBV7-2
DNA: TGTGCCAGCAGCTTAGCGCCGGACAGGGCTAGAAACACCATATATTTT
CDR3: CASSLAPDRARNTIYF

D: .
size: .
J: TRBJ2-4
V: TRBV2
DNA: TGTGCCAGCAGTGAAAGTTATGCAGGGGGGAACATTCAGTACTTC
CDR3: CASSESYAGGNIQYF

D: .
size: .
J: TRBJ2-5
V: TRBV5-1
DNA: TGCGCCAGCAGCATCCCCGGAGAAGAGACCCAGTACTTC
CDR3: CASSIPGEETQYF